The rows below give T cell receptor beta chains drawn from one sample of a study of identical twins. TCRdb itself ran the 5' RACE reads through MiXCR, one entry per CDR3 protein. The sample comprises about 520,000 distinct CDR3 sequences, around 20% of which are singletons, and about 0.91% rests with the top ten. Another study also made use of these data, one on T cells expressing NK-cell markers.

Material: CD4+ T cells sorted from blood. The origin of the receptors is a woman younger than 35 in good health. Both conserved end residues are part of each CDR3. Each record gives: V gene, CDR3 length, D gene, J gene, clone size, CDR3 DNA, CDR3 protein. D genes are given only for firm matches. Only part of the rows carry a size: once, few, many, or a class if the clone is expanded.

>TRBV6-1|15|.|TRBJ1-4|few
TGTGCCAGCAGTGAAGTGGGGTCAGGAAATGAAAAACTGTTTTTT
CASSEVGSGNEKLFF
>TRBV29-1|15|.|TRBJ2-1|few
TGCAGCGTTGAAGGGAGAGGACAGTCCTACAATGAGCAGTTCTTC
CSVEGRGQSYNEQFF
>TRBV3-1|14|.|TRBJ2-7|few
TGTGCCAGCAGCCTGAGGGACTTCTCCTACGAGCAGTACTTC
CASSLRDFSYEQYF
>TRBV5-6|20|TRBD1|TRBJ2-6|.
TGTGCCAGCAGCTTGGGCCCCTGGGACAGGGTAAGAGGGGGGGCCAACGTCCTGACTTTC
CASSLGPWDRVRGGANVLTF
>TRBV5-5|14|.|TRBJ2-3|.
TGTGCCAGCAGCGACGGGAGTGGCACAGATACGCAGTATTTT
CASSDGSGTDTQYF
>TRBV6-1|15|.|TRBJ2-1|few
TGTGCCAGCAGTCCGACCGACCTATCCTACAATGAGCAGTTCTTC
CASSPTDLSYNEQFF
>TRBV20-1|14|.|TRBJ2-2|once
TGCAGTGCTAGAGAGCGGGGGAACACCGGGGAGCTGTTTTTT
CSARERGNTGELFF
>TRBV20-1|12|.|TRBJ1-5|few
TGCAGTGCGACGTCGAGGTCGGGGCCCCAGCATTTT
CSATSRSGPQHF
>TRBV20-1|17|TRBD2|TRBJ2-7|.
TGCAGTGCTAGAGGAGGAGACCGGACTAGCGCCATTTCCGAGCAGTACTTC
CSARGGDRTSAISEQYF
>TRBV18|15|.|TRBJ1-5|once
TGTGCCAGCCCCACGGCTAGGAAACACAATCAGCCCCAGCATTTT
CASPTARKHNQPQHF
>TRBV7-2|16|.|TRBJ2-5|few
TGTGCCAGCAGCTTAGCGTGGGGGGACTTCCAAGAGACCCAGTACTTC
CASSLAWGDFQETQYF
>TRBV6-5|13|TRBD2|TRBJ2-1|.
TGTGCCAGCAGTTACAGGGGAGGGGATGAGCAGTTCTTC
CASSYRGGDEQFF
>TRBV20-1|16|TRBD2|TRBJ2-7|.
TGCAGTGCTAGAGATAGCGGGGGAGCCAGGTGGTACGAGCAGTACTTC
CSARDSGGARWYEQYF
>TRBV20-1|15|.|TRBJ2-1|few
TGCAGTGCTAGTATTAGCCGAAGCTCCTACAATGAGCAGTTCTTC
CSASISRSSYNEQFF
>TRBV25-1|14|.|TRBJ2-7|once
TGTGCCAGCAGTGGTTCGGGGCTCTCCTACGAGCAGTACTTC
CASSGSGLSYEQYF
>TRBV5-5|15|.|TRBJ1-4|many
TGTGCCAGCAGCCTCGGGACCCTCCTTGATGAAAAACTGTTTTTT
CASSLGTLLDEKLFF
>TRBV20-1|14|.|TRBJ2-1|many
TGCAGTGCTAGGGGAGCTAGCGAGTACAATGAGCAGTTCTTC
CSARGASEYNEQFF
>TRBV4-2|16|.|TRBJ2-3|.
TGTGCCAGCAGCCAAGCCCAGGCATCTAGCACAGATACGCAGTATTTT
CASSQAQASSTDTQYF
>TRBV7-6|12|.|TRBJ2-5|few
TGTGCCAGCAGCGTCCCGCAAGAGACCCAGTACTTC
CASSVPQETQYF
>TRBV10-3|13|.|TRBJ2-4|few
TGTGCCATCAGTGCTAGCGCTCAAAACATTCAGTACTTC
CAISASAQNIQYF
>TRBV12-3/TRBV12-4|14|.|TRBJ2-7|.
TGTGCCAGCACTAGTGGGGCAAAATCCTACGAGCAGTACTTC
CASTSGAKSYEQYF
>TRBV25-1|14|TRBD1|TRBJ2-7|many
TGTGCCAGCAGTGAGCCAGGGGGCACGTACGAGCAGTACTTC
CASSEPGGTYEQYF
>TRBV4-1|14|.|TRBJ1-2|.
TGCGCCAGCAGCCAAGTAGGCCGTGGCCCCGGCTACACCTTC
CASSQVGRGPGYTF
>TRBV6-2/TRBV6-3|12|.|TRBJ2-7|.
TGTGCCAGCAGTTTACCCGCTTCCGAGCAGTACTTC
CASSLPASEQYF
>TRBV27|15|.|TRBJ2-1|.
TGTGCCAGCAGTTTACCTGACACGTCCTACAATGAGCAGTTCTTC
CASSLPDTSYNEQFF
>TRBV6-1|16|TRBD1|TRBJ1-6|many
TGTGCCAGCAGAGCGGACAGGGGCTCCTATAATTCACCCCTCCACTTT
CASRADRGSYNSPLHF
>TRBV10-1|15|.|TRBJ2-3|.
TGCGCCAGCAGTGCGGGCGGGGATAGCACAGATACGCAGTATTTT
CASSAGGDSTDTQYF
>TRBV20-1|12|.|TRBJ2-4|few
TGCAGCGCGGGACTAGCCAAAAACATTCAGTACTTC
CSAGLAKNIQYF
>TRBV6-5|15|TRBD2|TRBJ2-7|few
TGTGCCAGCAGATCCTCGGGACTAGCGGGCTACGAGCAGTACTTC
CASRSSGLAGYEQYF
>TRBV20-1|14|.|TRBJ2-7|few
TGCAGTGCTAGTAGGGCGGGCCCCCGCGGGGAGCAGTACTTC
CSASRAGPRGEQYF
>TRBV10-3|13|.|TRBJ2-3|.
TGTGCCATCAAGGAGGCTAGCACAGATACGCAGTATTTT
CAIKEASTDTQYF
>TRBV12-3/TRBV12-4|15|TRBD2|TRBJ2-1|.
TGTGCCAGCAGTGGGGGACTAGCGGGAGAGGATGAGCAGTTCTTC
CASSGGLAGEDEQFF
>TRBV12-3/TRBV12-4|15|TRBD1|TRBJ1-6|few
TGTGCCAGCAGCTCCGTTGAGGGGGCAACTTCACCCCTCCACTTT
CASSSVEGATSPLHF
>TRBV20-1|14|TRBD1|TRBJ2-7|.
TGCAGTGCTGTTGGACAGGAGCCAACCTACGAGCAGTACTTC
CSAVGQEPTYEQYF
>TRBV20-1|13|.|TRBJ1-1|few
TGCAGTGCTATGGCCAATCTTAACACTGAAGCTTTCTTT
CSAMANLNTEAFF
>TRBV7-9|15|TRBD2|TRBJ2-2|.
TGTGCCATCACGACTAGCGGGGGGGCAACCGGGGAGCTGTTTTTT
CAITTSGGATGELFF
>TRBV5-1|12|.|TRBJ2-7|.
TGCGCCAGCAGCTTGTTTAGCGCCGAGCAGTACTTC
CASSLFSAEQYF
>TRBV20-1|13|TRBD1|TRBJ2-7|.
TGCAGTGCTACGAAAGACAGGGTGAACGAGCAGTACTTC
CSATKDRVNEQYF
>TRBV20-1|14|.|TRBJ1-1|few
TGCAGTGCTATGTCGGGCCGATTGAACACTGAAGCTTTCTTT
CSAMSGRLNTEAFF
>TRBV6-1|14|TRBD1|TRBJ1-2|.
TGTGCCAGCAGTCGGGGACAGGGGGAATATGGCTACACCTTC
CASSRGQGEYGYTF
>TRBV6-5|18|TRBD1|TRBJ2-7|few
TGTGCCAGCAGTTACTCGGGGTCCTGGGACAGAGACTCCTACGAGCAGTACTTC
CASSYSGSWDRDSYEQYF
>TRBV20-1|12|.|TRBJ2-5|few
TGCAGTGCTAGGTCCAGAGGGGAGACCCAGTACTTC
CSARSRGETQYF
>TRBV5-1|12|.|TRBJ2-5|many
TGTGCCAGCAGCTTAGAAGGAGAGACCCAGTACTTC
CASSLEGETQYF
>TRBV10-2|16|.|TRBJ2-5|many
TGCGCCAGCGCGACACGTTCTAGTGGGTACCAAGAGACCCAGTACTTC
CASATRSSGYQETQYF
>TRBV24-1|15|.|TRBJ2-5|few
TGTGCCACCAGTGACCCGACGACCTCTGGGGAGACCCAGTACTTC
CATSDPTTSGETQYF
>TRBV18|13|TRBD1|TRBJ1-1|.
TGTGCCAGCTCACCGAACGACAGGGGGGAAGCTTTCTTT
CASSPNDRGEAFF
>TRBV4-1|16|.|TRBJ1-5|few
TGCGCCAGCAGCCAAGATCCCGGACAGTTCAATCAGCCCCAGCATTTT
CASSQDPGQFNQPQHF
>TRBV28|14|.|TRBJ2-7|once
TGTGCCAGCAGTTTAAGTGGGGGACACTACGAGCAGTACTTC
CASSLSGGHYEQYF
>TRBV28|14|.|TRBJ1-1|.
TGTGCCAGCAGTTTAAAGCGCGCCAACACTGAAGCTTTCTTT
CASSLKRANTEAFF
>TRBV28|12|.|TRBJ2-7|few
TGTGCCAGCACCTCCCGCGTCTACGAGCAGTACTTC
CASTSRVYEQYF
>TRBV20-1|16|.|TRBJ1-4|.
TGCAGTGCCCCGTCGTTAGGGGGGGGCAATAATGAAAAACTGTTTTTT
CSAPSLGGGNNEKLFF